The clone carrying this TCR beta chain was found many times. A sample-barcoded 5' primer and a J-beta primer mix were used in a second PCR of about 6 to 11 cycles. MiXCR, run by TCRdb on the 5' RACE reads, gives a single entry per CDR3 protein. The profile shows under 2 million distinct CDR3 sequences, roughly 30% of them singletons. This sample is part of a study of blood T cells in healthy people across ages. Trimming at V came to 1 base and at J to 4 bases, leaving 3 bases not matched to a gene. The germline V gene encodes CDR1 SGHVS and CDR2 FNYEAQ. The CDR3 sequence is 15 residues long. The extraction recovered at least 5.5 micrograms of total RNA per sample.

Sequencing input: blood. This clonotype was obtained from a woman in her 30s in good health. This chain uses TRBV7-6 with TRBJ2-3, with TRBD2 matching over 9 bases. The CDR3 sequence is CASSLVAGAADTQYF. CDR3 coding DNA: TGTGCCAGCAGCTTAGTAGCGGGAGCGGCAGATACGCAGTATTTT.